The next 24 T cell receptor beta chains were all read from a single sample in a study of blood T cell repertoires in COVID-19. Generated by immunoSEQ multiplex PCR, the TCRdb table keeps only in-frame clones and is missing some. The sample holds 200,000 to 300,000 clones; approximately 80% are singletons and the top ten take approximately 6.3%. Sequences were obtained from peripheral blood. The receptors shown here come from a woman aged 55-69 years with active or convalescent COVID-19.

The V and J genes are TRBV29-1 and TRBJ2-5; TRBD2 is a possible D gene (6 bases). Germline V CDR1 and CDR2: SQVTM, ANQGSEA. This CDR3 comprises 11 residues. V gave up 7 bases and J gave up 4 bases, with 10 bases separating them. The CDR3 DNA reads as TGCAGCGGGGGAGCGGGAGAGACCCAGTACTTC. Translated: CSGGAGETQYF.

This chain uses TRBV5-8 with TRBJ1-5, with D unresolved. Per the germline V gene, CDR1 is SGHTS and CDR2 is YDEGEE. V lost 3 bases and J 0 bases, leaving 13 bases between the germline ends. The CDR3 contains 16 residues. The CDR3 region is CASSSGAAYSNQPQHF. The CDR3 DNA is TGTGCCAGCAGCTCGGGAGCAGCATATAGCAATCAGCCCCAGCATTTT.

This clone was detected only a few times. This chain links TRBV6-5 with TRBJ2-7; no clear D gene. The CDR3 contains 16 residues. CDR1 is MNHEY and CDR2 is SVGAGI in the germline V gene. V lost 0 bases, J lost 4 bases, and 16 bases lay in between. The CDR3 nucleotides are TGTGCCAGCAGTTACTCGAGGTCTCTGGCCCTTTACGAGCAGTACTTC. It yields the protein CASSYSRSLALYEQYF.

V is TRBV6-2 or TRBV6-3 and J is TRBJ2-7, with TRBD2 matching 8 bases. The CDR3 is 15 residues long. The V gene's germline CDR1 is MNHEY and CDR2 SVGEGT. With 2 bases clipped from V and 0 bases from J, the junction kept 3 bases outside the gene matches. CDR3 region: CASSYAGTSSYEQYF. The DNA of the CDR3 is TGTGCCAGCAGTTACGCCGGGACTAGCTCCTACGAGCAGTACTTC.

The chain combines TRBV6-5 with TRBJ1-6, with D tentatively TRBD1 (6 bases). Trimming took off 7 bases at V and 5 bases at J, with 15 bases between the two ends. The germline V gene has CDR1 MNHEY and CDR2 SVGAGI. The CDR3 consists of 15 residues. The CDR3 coding sequence is TGTGCCAGCAAAGGCCCAGGGGAAAATAATTCACCCCTCCACTTT. This sequence encodes CASKGPGENNSPLHF.

The CDR3 nucleotides read TGTGCCAGCAGCTCTACCCGGAAGGGACAGAGGAACACTGAAGCTTTCTTT. This encodes CASSSTRKGQRNTEAFF. The chain employs TRBV5-6 and TRBJ1-1, with 7 bases identical to TRBD1. Germline V gene sequence: CDR1 SGHDT, CDR2 YYEEEE. V gave up 3 bases and J gave up 1 base; unmatched junction bases: 12. CDR3 length: 17 amino acids.

This clone was recorded a few times. J is TRBJ1-2 and V is TRBV7-9; D uncertain. The CDR3 is 13 amino acids. The V and J ends lost 2 bases and 8 bases respectively, with 12 bases between them. Germline CDR1 reads SEHNR; CDR2 reads FQNEAQ (reference sequence). The CDR3 loop is CASSLLEGWGYTF. As DNA, the CDR3 is TGTGCCAGCAGCTTACTTGAGGGTTGGGGCTACACCTTC.

CDR3 amino acids: CASSTRDSLNQETQYF. CDR3 bases: TGTGCCAGCAGCACCCGGGACAGTTTAAACCAAGAGACCCAGTACTTC. The rearrangement uses TRBV7-8 and TRBJ2-5, with 7 bases matching TRBD1. V shed 5 bases and J 0 bases; nucleotides not matched to a gene: 9. CDR1 SGHVS and CDR2 FQNEAQ come from the germline V gene. The CDR3 consists of 16 residues.

The gene calls are TRBV7-9 and TRBJ1-4; D not certain. The CDR3 contains 17 residues. V lost 5 bases and J 4 bases, leaving 20 bases between the germline ends. Germline V CDR1 and CDR2: SEHNR, FQNEAQ (reference sequence). DNA of the CDR3: TGTGCCAGCAGCCCGCGAGGAGGGCGGCCCGGTAATGAAAAACTGTTTTTT. It specifies CASSPRGGRPGNEKLFF.

This chain uses TRBV5-6 with TRBJ2-7; 10 nucleotides match TRBD2. This CDR3 is built from 14 residues. CDR1 is SGHDT, CDR2 YYEEEE, per germline. V shed 5 bases, J shed 0 bases, and the junction held 2 bases outside the gene matches. Written as DNA, the CDR3 is TGTGCCAGCAGTACTAGCGGGACCTCCTACGAGCAGTACGTC. It yields the protein CASSTSGTSYEQYV.

This clone was seen more than once but under ten times. V gene TRBV7-9 combines with J gene TRBJ2-7; a possible D gene is TRBD1 (6 bases). Trimming removed 3 bases at V and 2 bases at J, with 11 bases between. Germline CDR1 and CDR2: SEHNR and FQNEAQ (reference sequence). There are 14 residues in the CDR3. The CDR3 DNA follows: TGTGCCAGCAGCTTTCGGGACACGACCTACGAGCAGTACTTC. Amino acids: CASSFRDTTYEQYF.

The chain uses TRBV19 and TRBJ1-1; the match to TRBD1 covers 9 bases. V trimming: 4 bases; J trimming: 0 bases; junction bases outside the gene matches: 3. The CDR3 extends over 15 amino acids. Germline CDR1 and CDR2: LNHDA and SQIVND (reference sequence). The CDR3 is CASSKTGGMNTEAFF. The CDR3 nucleotides read TGTGCCAGTAGTAAGACAGGGGGTATGAACACTGAAGCTTTCTTT.

The gene calls are TRBV29-1 and TRBJ1-1; possibly TRBD1 for D (5 bases). Trimming removed 2 bases from V and 4 bases from J, with 11 bases in between. Germline V CDR1 and CDR2: SQVTM, ANQGSEA. CDR3 length equals 13 residues. CDR3 residues: CSVEPGIATEAFF. CDR3 DNA sequence: TGCAGCGTTGAACCAGGGATTGCCACTGAAGCTTTCTTT.

This chain joins TRBV28 and TRBJ1-1; D may be TRBD1 (6 bases). V lost 5 bases and J 7 bases, leaving 8 bases between the germline ends. Germline CDR1 and CDR2: MDHEN and SYDVKM. The CDR3 spans 11 residues. CDR3 sequence reads: CASSRGGEAFF. In DNA, the CDR3 is TGTGCCAGCAGTCGAGGGGGTGAAGCTTTCTTT. Supplemented by reference TRBV28 and TRBJ1-1, the full variable domain reads DVKVTQSSRYLVKRTGEKVFLECVQDMDHENMFWYRQDPGLGLRLIYFSYDVKMKEKGDIPEGYSVSREKKERFSLILESASTNQTSMYLCASSRGGEAFFGQGTRLTVV.

The chain employs TRBV9 and TRBJ2-1; TRBD2 matches at 11 bases. The CDR3 is 16 residues long. The V gene end was trimmed by 2 bases and the J gene end by 8 bases; junction bases not matched to a gene: 9. Germline CDR1 reads SGDLS; CDR2 reads YYNGEE. CDR3 bases: TGTGCCAGCAGCGTTACTAGCGGGAGAGGTAACGATGAGCAGTTCTTC. Translating gives CASSVTSGRGNDEQFF.

The chain carries TRBV28 and TRBJ2-1; 7 bases fit TRBD2. Germline assignment: CDR1 MDHEN and CDR2 SYDVKM. With 3 bases clipped from V and 4 bases from J, the junction kept 18 bases outside the gene matches. This CDR3 has 19 residues. CDR3 protein: CASSFFPSQERGLYNEQFF. CDR3 DNA sequence: TGTGCCAGCAGTTTTTTTCCCTCTCAGGAGCGGGGTTTATACAATGAGCAGTTCTTC.

The CDR3 loop is CASSAQTNTGELFF. The CDR3 nucleotides are TGTGCCAGTAGCGCACAGACGAACACCGGGGAGCTGTTTTTT. The J gene is TRBJ2-2, the V gene TRBV19; D unclear. Germline values: CDR1 LNHDA, CDR2 SQIVND (reference sequence). The CDR3 consists of 14 residues. V gave up 6 bases and J gave up 0 bases, with 8 bases separating them.

This rearrangement joins TRBV19 to TRBJ1-1; no definite D call. The CDR3 has 12 residues. V lost 3 bases to trimming and J lost 6 bases, with 8 bases between them. Germline V gene sequence: CDR1 LNHDA, CDR2 SQIVND (reference sequence). CDR3 bases: TGTGCCAGTAGTATGATTGCGGCTGAAGCTTTCTTT. Amino acid sequence: CASSMIAAEAFF.

V and J are TRBV5-8 and TRBJ1-5; TRBD1 might be the D (6 bases). The germline V gene has CDR1 SGHTS and CDR2 YDEGEE. V shed 0 bases and J shed 0 bases, with 16 bases lying between them. The CDR3 runs to 18 residues. This CDR3 reads CASSLVWIGGYSNQPQHF. The CDR3 DNA follows: TGTGCCAGCAGCTTGGTTTGGATTGGGGGCTATAGCAATCAGCCCCAGCATTTT.

The CDR3, as DNA: TGTGCCAGCAGCTTCGGGACTAGAGTCGAGCAGTTCTTC. Translated, it gives CASSFGTRVEQFF. V and J are TRBV9 and TRBJ2-1, with 8 bases lining up with TRBD2. Germline CDR1 SGDLS, CDR2 YYNGEE. The trim removed 4 bases at V and 10 bases at J, leaving 7 bases unmatched. The CDR3 covers 13 residues.

J is TRBJ2-1 and V is TRBV24-1, with 10 bases fitting TRBD1. CDR3 length: 15 residues. The V gene's germline CDR1 is KGHDR and CDR2 SFDVKD. Trimming at V came to 5 bases and at J to 0 bases, leaving 0 bases not matched to a gene. Here the CDR3 reads CATSGTGGSYNEQFF. For the CDR3, the DNA is TGTGCCACCAGTGGGACAGGGGGCTCCTACAATGAGCAGTTCTTC.

This clone was counted between two and nine times. V usage is TRBV5-5 and J usage is TRBJ2-3, with 7 bases lining up with TRBD2. Germline CDR1 reads SGHKS; CDR2 reads YYEKEE (reference sequence). V trimming: 0 bases; J trimming: 3 bases; junction bases outside the gene matches: 7. The CDR3 totals 16 residues. In nucleotides, the CDR3 is TGTGCCAGCAGCTTGGGAGGCGGGAGTCGGACAGATACGCAGTATTTT. It specifies CASSLGGGSRTDTQYF.

This clone was seen just once. The chain couples TRBV9 to TRBJ1-2; D not resolved. The CDR3 runs to 12 residues. The ends were cut back, 5 bases at V and 7 bases at J, with 12 bases in the middle. The germline CDR1 and CDR2 sequences are SGDLS and YYNGEE. This CDR3 reads CASSGRGFGYTF. The CDR3 nucleotides read TGTGCCAGCAGTGGACGGGGATTTGGCTACACCTTC.

The chain links TRBV30 to TRBJ1-5, with 7 bases aligning to TRBD1. V shed 1 base and J 2 bases; nucleotides not matched to a gene: 14. The CDR3 is made up of 18 amino acids. Germline CDR1 reads GTSNPN; CDR2 reads SVGIG (reference sequence). The DNA of the CDR3 is TGTGCCTGGAGTGGCCGGGCCCAGGGGGTTTTTGGCAATCAGCCCCAGCATTTT. It translates to CAWSGRAQGVFGNQPQHF.